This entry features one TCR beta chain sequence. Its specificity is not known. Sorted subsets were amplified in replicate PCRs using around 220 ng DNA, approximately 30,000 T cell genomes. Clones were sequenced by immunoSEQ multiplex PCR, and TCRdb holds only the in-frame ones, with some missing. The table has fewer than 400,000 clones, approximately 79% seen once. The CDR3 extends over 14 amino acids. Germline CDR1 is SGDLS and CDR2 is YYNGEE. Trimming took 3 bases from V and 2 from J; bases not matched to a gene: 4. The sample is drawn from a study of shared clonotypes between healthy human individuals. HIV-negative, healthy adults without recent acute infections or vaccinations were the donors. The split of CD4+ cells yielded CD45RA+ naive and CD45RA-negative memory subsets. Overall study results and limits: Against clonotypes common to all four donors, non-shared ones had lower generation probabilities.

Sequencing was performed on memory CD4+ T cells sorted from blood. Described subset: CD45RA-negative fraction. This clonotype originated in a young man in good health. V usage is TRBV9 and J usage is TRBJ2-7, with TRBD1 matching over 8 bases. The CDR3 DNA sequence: TGTGCCAGCAGCGAGGGACAGGTAACCTACGAGCAGTACTTC. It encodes CASSEGQVTYEQYF.